This T cell receptor (beta chain) was observed in a study of T cell responses to AZD1222 COVID-19 vaccine. General study points: Clonal diversity was possibly underestimated, and the donors were mostly white British, with more females.

Assay used: immunoSEQ multiplex PCR; TCRdb lists only in-frame clones, some missing. The profile shows approximately 150,000 clones, 80% to 90% of them singletons. A word on this clone: No antigen is known for it.

CDR3 length: 13 residues. V lost 0 bases and J lost 1, with 4 bases in between. In germline, CDR1 is SGHNT, CDR2 YYREEE (reference sequence). This rearrangement joins TRBV5-4 to TRBJ2-5; no clear D. The source material was peripheral blood, sampled 28 days after the second dose of the MenACWY control vaccine. The source of this sequence is an adult who received the MenACWY meningococcal vaccine as a control. Written as DNA, the CDR3 is TGTGCCAGCAGCTTGGACATCCAAGAGACCCAGTACTTC. This codes for CASSLDIQETQYF.